This TCR beta chain originates from a study of CD8 T cells in ankylosing spondylitis. Points from the study as a whole: Clones linked with disease were CD8+ and fairly uncommon in the peripheral blood. Clones tied to disease were said to be significantly enriched in matched ankylosing spondylitis synovial fluid. A TCR beta motif made of 7 to 9 highly homologous variants seemed typical of ankylosing spondylitis blood.

As regards this clonotype: Its matching antigen is unknown.

The CDR3 has 12 residues. V shed 0 bases and J shed 8 bases, with 6 bases lying between them. Germline lookup yields CDR1 SGHRS and CDR2 YFSETQ. Quantitative 5'-RACE with molecular barcodes generated TCR beta libraries. TCRdb re-called the 5' RACE reads through MiXCR, storing one row per CDR3 protein. The sample gives hundreds of thousands of distinct CDR3 sequences, about 10% of which show up once; around 0.51% is in the top ten. The specimen was blood, either unsorted or a sorted T cell fraction (not recorded which). The rearrangement uses TRBV5-1 and TRBJ1-3; D call uncertain. The TCR originated in a male donor with ankylosing spondylitis. For the CDR3, the DNA is TGCGCCAGCAGCTTGGATGGTGACACCATATATTTT. Residues: CASSLDGDTIYF.